These T cell receptor beta chains were read from a single sample in a study of post-analysis software for immune sequencing data. A single record per CDR3 protein comes from TCRdb applying MiXCR to the PCR reads. The sample has roughly 870,000 distinct CDR3 sequences, about 53% seen once. Sequencing was done on a sample of blood. The receptors come from a girl aged 5 to 17 with multiple sclerosis. The CDR3 runs from the conserved cysteine through the conserved F or W. A D gene is named only where the DNA matches it firmly. Clone size appears in some rows only: once, few, many, or a class for an expanded clone.

clone_size | d_call | j_call | v_call | cdr3_nt | cdr3_aa
few | NA | TRBJ2-3 | TRBV5-1 | TGTGCCAGCAGCCTAGGACTGTTCACAGATACGCAGTATTTT | CASSLGLFTDTQYF
NA | NA | TRBJ2-3 | TRBV7-8 | TGTGCCAGCAGCTCCATAGAGACAGATACGCAGTATTTT | CASSSIETDTQYF
NA | NA | TRBJ2-3 | TRBV5-1 | TGCGCCAGCAGCTTGGAGTTGGGAGAAGGGGACGGGACAGATACGCAGTATTTT | CASSLELGEGDGTDTQYF
NA | NA | TRBJ2-7 | TRBV5-1 | TGCGCCAGCAGCTATGGACCGTCGGATACCTACGAGCAGTACTTC | CASSYGPSDTYEQYF
few | NA | TRBJ2-7 | TRBV12-3/TRBV12-4 | TGTGCCAGCAGTTTCCTGGCCTACGAGCAGTACTTC | CASSFLAYEQYF
NA | NA | TRBJ2-5 | TRBV19 | TGTGCCAGTAGTACGCGGATTGAGGTGGAGACCCAGTACTTC | CASSTRIEVETQYF
NA | TRBD2 | TRBJ2-1 | TRBV11-2 | TGTGCCAGCAGCTTAGCGCCAGCGGGAGGTCGGGGTGAGCAGTTCTTC | CASSLAPAGGRGEQFF
NA | TRBD1 | TRBJ2-1 | TRBV5-4 | TGTGCCAGCAGCTTGGGGACAGGCCAACTGTACAATGAGCAGTTCTTC | CASSLGTGQLYNEQFF
once | NA | TRBJ2-7 | TRBV12-3/TRBV12-4 | TGTGCCAGCAGTTTGATTATTCTCAGCCAAGCCTACGAGCAGTACTTC | CASSLIILSQAYEQYF
NA | NA | TRBJ2-3 | TRBV3-1 | TGTGCCAGCAGCCAAGGACGGTGGGAGACTTCAGATACGCAGTATTTT | CASSQGRWETSDTQYF
NA | NA | TRBJ2-7 | TRBV20-1 | TGCAGTGCGAGCGACGAATACGAGCAGTACTTC | CSASDEYEQYF
NA | NA | TRBJ1-4 | TRBV5-5 | TGTGCCAGCAGCCTCTTCCTACCTAGGGAAGAAAAACTGTTTTTT | CASSLFLPREEKLFF